Listed below are T cell receptor beta chains from one sample, sequenced in a study of T-cell memory formation after mild COVID-19. TCRdb independently ran MiXCR on the 5' RACE reads; one entry per CDR3 protein. There are roughly 600,000 distinct CDR3 sequences in the sample; 18% occur only once, and around 12% lies in the top ten. Sample: PBMCs or a T cell subset sorted from them (not recorded which). The receptors were gathered from an adult woman who had mild COVID-19 (a few samples of this study predate the infection). Cell type and time point are not known. The CDR3 runs from the conserved cysteine through the conserved F or W. The D gene is left open where the match is weak. The size of a clone is reported for some rows only, either as once, few or many, or as a class for expanded clones.

cdr3_nt cdr3_aa j_call v_call clone_size cdr3_length d_call
TGCGCCAGCAGCCAAGTTATGGGTAACTCTGGAAACACCATATATTTT CASSQVMGNSGNTIYF TRBJ1-3 TRBV4-1 . 16 .
TGTGCCATCAGTGAGGACGGGACAGGGGTATACGAGCAGTACTTC CAISEDGTGVYEQYF TRBJ2-7 TRBV10-3 many 15 TRBD1
TGTGCCAGCAGACCGGGACTAGCGACTAACACCGGGGAGCTGTTTTTT CASRPGLATNTGELFF TRBJ2-2 TRBV7-9 few 16 TRBD2
TGTGCCAGCAGCTTGGCTGGGACAGTCTCTGGAAACACCATATATTTT CASSLAGTVSGNTIYF TRBJ1-3 TRBV5-4 . 16 TRBD1
TGCGCCAGCAGCGGCGGTAGGAGCACCGGGGAGCTGTTTTTT CASSGGRSTGELFF TRBJ2-2 TRBV5-1 few 14 .
TGTGCCAGCAGTTACGGGTCGGGAGACCTGGGCGGGGAGCTGTTTTTT CASSYGSGDLGGELFF TRBJ2-2 TRBV6-5 . 16 .
TGTGCCAGCAGCTTAGTATTATTCGAGCAGTACTTC CASSLVLFEQYF TRBJ2-7 TRBV7-2 . 12 .
TGCGCCAGCAGCGATCTAGCGGGAGGTCGATTCGGTTACGAGCAGTACTTC CASSDLAGGRFGYEQYF TRBJ2-7 TRBV5-1 few 17 TRBD2
TGCGCCAGCAGCTCCTCCTTCCAAGAACAGGGGGCTAGGAACATTCAGTACTTC CASSSSFQEQGARNIQYF TRBJ2-4 TRBV4-3 few 18 TRBD1
TGTGCCAGCAGCTCCGTGAGGCGGGGGGGGAATGAGCAGTTCTTC CASSSVRRGGNEQFF TRBJ2-1 TRBV11-2 . 15 TRBD2
TGTGCCAGCAGCCCAAGCAGGGGCCGGGGCGCTGAAGCTTTCTTT CASSPSRGRGAEAFF TRBJ1-1 TRBV7-9 few 15 .
TGTGCCAGCAGCATAGGGACGGCCACAGATACGCAGTATTTT CASSIGTATDTQYF TRBJ2-3 TRBV11-2 few 14 .
TGCAGTGCTAGAGATCCAGCGGGGCCGGGAGATACGCAGTATTTT CSARDPAGPGDTQYF TRBJ2-3 TRBV20-1 few 15 TRBD2
TGCGCCAGTCCAGGAGGACTAGCGGGACCACACTACGAGCAGTACTTC CASPGGLAGPHYEQYF TRBJ2-7 TRBV4-3 many 16 TRBD2
TGTGCCAGCAGTTTACCAGCGGGGGGTTACGAGCAGTACTTC CASSLPAGGYEQYF TRBJ2-7 TRBV12-3/TRBV12-4 many 14 TRBD2
TGTGCCAGCAGCGCCGGGACAGGGGCAACCTACGAGCAGTACTTC CASSAGTGATYEQYF TRBJ2-7 TRBV6-2/TRBV6-3 few 15 TRBD1
. CISVPEAYLRLAGGRNEQFF TRBJ2-1 TRBV7-5 . 20 .
TGTGCCAGCAGTGTGGCGGGTTCATACAATGAGCAGTTCTTC CASSVAGSYNEQFF TRBJ2-1 TRBV6-1 few 14 .
TGTGCCAGCAGCTTGACGGCCAGGGGGCGCGGCGAGCAGTACTTC CASSLTARGRGEQYF TRBJ2-7 TRBV5-5 few 15 TRBD1
TGTGCCACCAGTGAGCGATTCAGCAATCAGCCCCAGCATTTT CATSERFSNQPQHF TRBJ1-5 TRBV24-1 few 14 .
TGTGCCAGCACCCTCGATTCCGTCGATGAGCAGTTCTTC CASTLDSVDEQFF TRBJ2-1 TRBV9 . 13 .
TGCAGCGTTGAGGGGGCCGCATTTTACAATGAGCAGTTCTTC CSVEGAAFYNEQFF TRBJ2-1 TRBV29-1 . 14 .
TGCAGTGCTAGATCACAGGGCAACAATCAGCCCCAGCATTTT CSARSQGNNQPQHF TRBJ1-5 TRBV20-1 once 14 .
TGCAGTGCTAGATCGGGGAGCTCCTACGAGCAGTACTTC CSARSGSSYEQYF TRBJ2-7 TRBV20-1 few 13 .
TGTGCCAGCAGCTCCCGGGGTGCGGGAGGGGGACGAGCCACAGATACGCAGTATTTT CASSSRGAGGGRATDTQYF TRBJ2-3 TRBV7-2 . 19 TRBD2
TGTGCCAGCAGCCCAGACGGGCCTTCCCGGGAGCAGTACTTC CASSPDGPSREQYF TRBJ2-7 TRBV3-1 . 14 .
TGTGCCTGGAGTGTACTCCAGACTAGCACAGATACGCAGTATTTT CAWSVLQTSTDTQYF TRBJ2-3 TRBV30 few 15 .
TGCAGTGCCCCGTCTCGGGATTATCCCTACGAGCAGTACTTC CSAPSRDYPYEQYF TRBJ2-7 TRBV20-1 few 14 .
TGCGCCAGCCGCTCCTCCATGAACACTGAAGCTTTCTTT CASRSSMNTEAFF TRBJ1-1 TRBV5-1 few 13 .
TGTGCCAGCAGCCCGACAGGGAGGGACACCGGGGAGCTGTTTTTT CASSPTGRDTGELFF TRBJ2-2 TRBV7-9 few 15 .
TGTGCCACCAGTGATTCGAGGGGGCGCCGCTCTGGGGCCAACGTCCTGACTTTC CATSDSRGRRSGANVLTF TRBJ2-6 TRBV24-1 . 18 TRBD1
TGCGCCAGCAGCTTGGTCGCTAGCGGGGGGCCGACGACCTACGAGCAGTACTTC CASSLVASGGPTTYEQYF TRBJ2-7 TRBV5-1 . 18 TRBD2
TGTGCCAGCAGGTTTATCCTCGCCAGGGCAAACACTGAAGCTTTCTTT CASRFILARANTEAFF TRBJ1-1 TRBV12-3/TRBV12-4 few 16 .
TGTGCCAGTAGCATAGGGCGGGGGGCTGCAGTTGAGCAGTTCTTC CASSIGRGAAVEQFF TRBJ2-1 TRBV19 few 15 TRBD2
TGCAGTGCTAGAGCCCCAGGCTTTCACCTTTACAATGAGCAGTTCTTC CSARAPGFHLYNEQFF TRBJ2-1 TRBV20-1 . 16 .
TGTGCCAGCTCACCACCAGGGCTAGCGGGAGGGCTCTCGGATACGCAGTATTTT CASSPPGLAGGLSDTQYF TRBJ2-3 TRBV18 few 18 TRBD2
TGTGCCAGCAGTGCATCACAGGGGGTCCCCTACGAGCAGTACTTC CASSASQGVPYEQYF TRBJ2-7 TRBV27 . 15 TRBD1
TGTGCCTGGAGTACGCGGGACAGGGGGTACGAGCAGTACTTC CAWSTRDRGYEQYF TRBJ2-7 TRBV30 many 14 TRBD1
TGTGCCAGCAGTTTGGACAGCCTTGGAGAGACCCAGTACTTC CASSLDSLGETQYF TRBJ2-5 TRBV12-3/TRBV12-4 . 14 .
TGTGCCAGCAGCGCGGACTTCTACGAGCAGTACTTC CASSADFYEQYF TRBJ2-7 TRBV7-9 few 12 .
TGTGCCAGTAGTATCAATCCGGGGAACGAGCAGTACTTC CASSINPGNEQYF TRBJ2-7 TRBV19 . 13 .
TGTGCCAGCAGCTTCTCCCCGGGGGCGGGGGAGGATACGCAGTATTTT CASSFSPGAGEDTQYF TRBJ2-3 TRBV7-2 . 16 .
TGTGCCAGCAGCTCAAATAGCGGACTCACAGATACGCAGTATTTT CASSSNSGLTDTQYF TRBJ2-3 TRBV7-8 . 15 .
TGTGCCAGCAGCCGACAGGGGAACTATGGCTACACCTTC CASSRQGNYGYTF TRBJ1-2 TRBV6-5 many 13 TRBD1
TGTGCCAGCAGTCCACCGACAGACACAGATACGCAGTATTTT CASSPPTDTDTQYF TRBJ2-3 TRBV6-5 . 14 .
TGTGCCAGCAGTTACATGTCGAGAGAGCAGTTCTTC CASSYMSREQFF TRBJ2-1 TRBV6-2/TRBV6-3 . 12 .
TGTGCCAGCAGTCACGGGACAACCTACGAGCAGTACTTC CASSHGTTYEQYF TRBJ2-7 TRBV12-3/TRBV12-4 few 13 .
TGCAGTGCTAGAGATTCCCGGGACAGCTCCTACGAGCAGTACTTC CSARDSRDSSYEQYF TRBJ2-7 TRBV20-1 few 15 TRBD1
TGCGCCAGCAGCTTGGACCTTAGAACGGGGGCCGGGGAGCTGTTTTTT CASSLDLRTGAGELFF TRBJ2-2 TRBV5-1 many 16 .
TGTGCCAGCAGTTTAGGCCGGGACTCACGACAAGAGACCCAGTACTTC CASSLGRDSRQETQYF TRBJ2-5 TRBV7-9 few 16 .
TGTGCCAGCAGTCTCATGGCTCGGGACTCGATCTACGAGCAGTACTTC CASSLMARDSIYEQYF TRBJ2-7 TRBV5-5 . 16 .
TGTGCCAGCAGCCAAGATCGGTCAACGACAGGTACTCGATCGGAGACCCAGTACTTC CASSQDRSTTGTRSETQYF TRBJ2-5 TRBV3-1 many 19 .
TGCGCCAGCAGCCAACTAGCGGGAGAAACCTACAATGAGCAGTTCTTC CASSQLAGETYNEQFF TRBJ2-1 TRBV5-1 many 16 TRBD2